The source of this T cell receptor beta chain is a study of OX40 agonist ivuxolimab in advanced cancers. Whole-study context: Patients were dosed with the agonistic anti-OX40 (CD134) antibody ivuxolimab. From roughly 20 to 85 years was the age range, with a mean of approximately 63 years, and about 83% were male. Every 2 weeks, ivuxolimab was infused into the patients intravenously at between 0.01 and 10 mg/kg.

Germline loops: CDR1 SNHLY, CDR2 FYNNEI. The V end was cut by 6 bases, the J end by 4 bases, with 21 bases between. CDR3 size: 16 residues. For this clone: Its antigen remains unidentified.

Study-level points and caveats: Among some nonresponders, normalized T-cell clonal expansion was also low.

Produced via immunoSEQ multiplex PCR; TCRdb's table is partial and in-frame only. The table has 35,000 to 40,000 clones, roughly 82% seen once. Sequences were derived from CD4+ or CD8+ T cells sorted from blood, sampled in a trial of the OX40 agonist ivuxolimab. The receptor's source is an adult with an advanced solid tumor such as melanoma, head and neck, liver or kidney cancer. The chain combines TRBV2 with TRBJ2-5; D possibly uses TRBD1 or TRBD2 (5 bases each). The CDR3 sequence is CASSNPLRDVGETQYF. The CDR3 DNA reads as TGTGCCAGCAGCAACCCTCTCAGGGACGTAGGAGAGACCCAGTACTTC. The variable domain in full, completed from reference TRBV2 and TRBJ2-5, reads EPEVTQTPSHQVTQMGQEVILRCVPISNHLYFYWYRQILGQKVEFLVSFYNNEISEKSEIFDDQFSVERPDGSNFTLKIRSTKLEDSAMYFCASSNPLRDVGETQYFGPGTRLLVL.